The source of this T cell receptor beta chain is a study of Graves' ophthalmopathy and Graves' hyperthyroidism. Whole-study findings and limits: Most thyroid clonotypes expanded beyond 0.001 frequency were also found in blood.

All donors with ophthalmopathy were recorded as having moderate-to-severe activity, CAS ≥3, NOSPECS ≥4 and a duration under 3 months. Enrollment excluded any patients with other autoimmune diseases, uncontrolled infections, pregnancy or lactation. Patients were diagnosed from clinical symptoms, serum thyroxine, TRAb, thyroid ultrasound and orbital computed tomography. Amplifying from RNA transcripts, the study obtained TCR beta CDR3 regions. HTBI-primed RT-PCR formed the first round, and a multiplex PCR formed the second. TCRdb fed the multiplex PCR reads into MiXCR, producing one record per CDR3 protein. The sample consists of almost 750,000 distinct CDR3 sequences, approximately 40% of them appearing once. Trimming pared 0 bases from V and 4 bases from J, leaving 10 bases between. CDR3 size: 15 residues. Germline V gene lookup returns CDR1 SEHNR and CDR2 FQNEAQ (reference sequence). This clonotype was observed at least ten times. Its matching antigen is unknown.

The TCR originated in an adult man with Graves' ophthalmopathy. The chain links TRBV7-9 to TRBJ1-5; maybe TRBD1 (5 bases). Input material: peripheral blood. The CDR3 sequence: CASSLAAAGNQPQHF. As DNA, the CDR3 is TGTGCCAGCAGCTTAGCGGCGGCAGGGAATCAGCCCCAGCATTTT.